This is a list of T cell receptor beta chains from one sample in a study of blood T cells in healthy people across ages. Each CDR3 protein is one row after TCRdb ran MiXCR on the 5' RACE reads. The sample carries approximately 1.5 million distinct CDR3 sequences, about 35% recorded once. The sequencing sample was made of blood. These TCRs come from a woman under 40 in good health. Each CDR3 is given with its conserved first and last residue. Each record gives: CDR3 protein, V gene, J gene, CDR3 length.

CDR3aa: CASSLFLGASRKSYEQYF; v_gene: TRBV28; j_gene: -; len: 18
CDR3aa: CATSRVSGPNSPLHF; v_gene: TRBV15; j_gene: TRBJ1-6; len: 15
CDR3aa: CATSDGTGVTDTQYF; v_gene: TRBV24-1; j_gene: TRBJ2-3; len: 15
CDR3aa: CASSLVLADTQYF; v_gene: TRBV12-3/TRBV12-4; j_gene: TRBJ2-3; len: 13
CDR3aa: CASRKSNTEAFF; v_gene: TRBV28; j_gene: TRBJ1-1; len: 12
CDR3aa: CASSPLAVDTQYF; v_gene: TRBV6-2/TRBV6-3; j_gene: TRBJ2-3; len: 13
CDR3aa: CASSSPGEGFSTDTQYF; v_gene: TRBV21-1; j_gene: TRBJ2-3; len: 17
CDR3aa: CASSLVSGQGAYEQYF; v_gene: TRBV5-1; j_gene: TRBJ2-7; len: 16
CDR3aa: CTSSPGRTYEQYF; v_gene: TRBV6-5; j_gene: TRBJ2-7; len: 13
CDR3aa: CASSQLGGYGYTF; v_gene: TRBV12-3/TRBV12-4; j_gene: TRBJ1-2; len: 13
CDR3aa: CASKRQGGYEQYF; v_gene: TRBV28; j_gene: TRBJ2-7; len: 13
CDR3aa: CACLRQMQETQYF; v_gene: TRBV30; j_gene: TRBJ2-5; len: 13
CDR3aa: CASQGDTEAFF; v_gene: TRBV6-6; j_gene: TRBJ1-1; len: 11
CDR3aa: CASSTDPTSGREEQFF; v_gene: TRBV4-2; j_gene: TRBJ2-1; len: 16
CDR3aa: CASSLVGTSLYF; v_gene: TRBV14; j_gene: TRBJ2-7; len: 12
CDR3aa: CAIRDSGENIQYF; v_gene: TRBV10-3; j_gene: TRBJ2-4; len: 13
CDR3aa: CASSLNTGKEGEQFF; v_gene: TRBV5-1; j_gene: TRBJ2-1; len: 15
CDR3aa: CASSLSGSDPSYEQYF; v_gene: TRBV7-2; j_gene: TRBJ2-7; len: 16
CDR3aa: CSARGPSSYNSPLHF; v_gene: TRBV20-1; j_gene: TRBJ1-6; len: 15
CDR3aa: CASSLARNTGELFF; v_gene: TRBV5-1; j_gene: TRBJ2-2; len: 14
CDR3aa: CASSLQSNYGYTF; v_gene: TRBV5-1; j_gene: TRBJ1-2; len: 13
CDR3aa: CASSPEAGGSHEQYF; v_gene: TRBV6-5; j_gene: TRBJ2-7; len: 15
CDR3aa: CASKLRYWDYGFF; v_gene: TRBV28; j_gene: TRBJ2-1; len: 13
CDR3aa: CASSVGAQGTGEKLFF; v_gene: TRBV9; j_gene: TRBJ1-4; len: 16
CDR3aa: CASSQDDEGASYEQYF; v_gene: TRBV4-1; j_gene: TRBJ2-7; len: 16
CDR3aa: CASSKRVSSYEQYF; v_gene: TRBV5-1; j_gene: TRBJ2-7; len: 14
CDR3aa: CASSPLADSYEQYF; v_gene: TRBV18; j_gene: TRBJ2-7; len: 14
CDR3aa: CASNGSGRSKNIQYF; v_gene: TRBV28; j_gene: TRBJ2-4; len: 15
CDR3aa: CASSLTVREGQSNEQFF; v_gene: TRBV12-3/TRBV12-4; j_gene: TRBJ2-1; len: 17
CDR3aa: CASSLLPAVVAGNQPQHF; v_gene: TRBV6-2/TRBV6-3; j_gene: TRBJ1-5; len: 18
CDR3aa: CASSQDTSGYNEQFF; v_gene: TRBV3-1; j_gene: TRBJ2-1; len: 15
CDR3aa: CAWSVQENTEAFF; v_gene: TRBV30; j_gene: TRBJ1-1; len: 13
CDR3aa: CASTRAYEQYF; v_gene: TRBV2; j_gene: TRBJ2-7; len: 11
CDR3aa: CASSGAGVGGGYGYTF; v_gene: TRBV2; j_gene: TRBJ1-2; len: 16
CDR3aa: CSAMDRHYGYTF; v_gene: TRBV20-1; j_gene: TRBJ1-2; len: 12
CDR3aa: CASSQGPNPVNEKLFF; v_gene: TRBV4-1; j_gene: TRBJ1-4; len: 16
CDR3aa: CSARGGGDNYGGYTF; v_gene: TRBV20-1; j_gene: TRBJ1-2; len: 15
CDR3aa: CASSLVGRDYEQYF; v_gene: TRBV5-5; j_gene: TRBJ2-7; len: 14
CDR3aa: CASSLEAGPVNEQFF; v_gene: TRBV5-1; j_gene: TRBJ2-1; len: 15
CDR3aa: CASSLNSEDLGPYEQYF; v_gene: TRBV28; j_gene: -; len: 17
CDR3aa: CASSIVGWASNEQFF; v_gene: TRBV19; j_gene: TRBJ2-1; len: 15
CDR3aa: CASSLWSSGSEQYF; v_gene: TRBV7-3; j_gene: TRBJ2-5; len: 14
CDR3aa: CAGRQVYSYEQYF; v_gene: TRBV6-4; j_gene: TRBJ2-7; len: 13
CDR3aa: CATSRGRTEETQYF; v_gene: TRBV15; j_gene: TRBJ2-5; len: 14
CDR3aa: CSASLGSHRSTEAFF; v_gene: TRBV20-1; j_gene: TRBJ1-1; len: 15
CDR3aa: CSARDLGRGNQPQHF; v_gene: TRBV20-1; j_gene: TRBJ1-5; len: 15
CDR3aa: CASSLSWGTSTDTQYF; v_gene: TRBV7-6; j_gene: TRBJ2-3; len: 16
CDR3aa: CAIMTDTEAFF; v_gene: TRBV10-3; j_gene: TRBJ1-1; len: 11
CDR3aa: CASSQDLRTGFYEQYF; v_gene: TRBV4-1; j_gene: TRBJ2-7; len: 16
CDR3aa: CASSLTDGPYEQYF; v_gene: TRBV3-1; j_gene: TRBJ2-7; len: 14
CDR3aa: CASSFFPGRDGYTF; v_gene: TRBV27; j_gene: TRBJ1-2; len: 14
CDR3aa: CASSLDRRGRVSVSNGYTF; v_gene: TRBV5-6; j_gene: TRBJ1-2; len: 19
CDR3aa: CASSVGVPGELFF; v_gene: TRBV27; j_gene: TRBJ2-2; len: 13
CDR3aa: CASSPLTGGLETQYF; v_gene: TRBV25-1; j_gene: -; len: 15
CDR3aa: CATSNDIGQGSYEQYF; v_gene: TRBV15; j_gene: TRBJ2-7; len: 16
CDR3aa: CASRYRSADTQYF; v_gene: TRBV6-6; j_gene: TRBJ2-3; len: 13
CDR3aa: CASSPPTGSGANVLTF; v_gene: TRBV4-1; j_gene: TRBJ2-6; len: 16